The rows below give T cell receptor beta chains drawn from one sample of a study of blood T cell repertoires in COVID-19. Profiled with immunoSEQ multiplex PCR; TCRdb holds only in-frame clones, not every one. The table has a few hundred thousand clones, about 85% seen once; the top ten hold around 3.4%. Sequencing used peripheral blood. The source of these receptors is a woman aged 18-30 years with acute or convalescent COVID-19. Each CDR3 is given with its conserved first and last residue. D genes are given only for firm matches. Size is stated for part of the rows, as once, few or many counts, or as a class when the clone is expanded.

cdr3_length j_call v_call clone_size d_call cdr3_nt cdr3_aa
12 TRBJ2-7 TRBV25-1 . . TGTGCCAGCAGGGACATCTCCTACGAGCAGTACTTC CASRDISYEQYF
14 TRBJ2-3 TRBV2 few TRBD2 TGTGCCACCGAGCCAGTGGGGGGGGGAGATACGCAGTATTTT CATEPVGGGDTQYF
18 TRBJ2-1 TRBV5-1 . TRBD2 TGCGCCAGCAGCTCCTCGGGACTAGCGGTGAGCTCCTACAATGAGCAGTTCTTC CASSSSGLAVSSYNEQFF
13 TRBJ1-2 TRBV30 . . TGTGCCTCCGCCTACGGAGCTAACTATGGCTACACCTTC CASAYGANYGYTF
12 TRBJ1-1 TRBV21-1 . . TGTGCCAGCTCAACAGGGGACACTGAAGCTTTCTTT CASSTGDTEAFF
16 TRBJ1-4 TRBV27 . . TGTGCCAGCAGTTCCTGGGGGGGCGCGACTAATGAAAAACTGTTTTTT CASSSWGGATNEKLFF
15 TRBJ1-2 TRBV9 few . TGTGCCAGCAGCGTACTACCTCCCGCCAACTATGGCTACACCTTC CASSVLPPANYGYTF
14 TRBJ1-5 TRBV19 . . TGTGCCAGTAGTAATCAGAATAGCAATCAGCCCCAGCATTTT CASSNQNSNQPQHF
14 TRBJ2-2 TRBV2 . TRBD1 TGTGCCAGCAGGCCGGACAGGGAGACCGGGGAGCTGTTTTTT CASRPDRETGELFF
14 TRBJ2-5 TRBV7-3 . TRBD2 TGTGCCAGCAGCTTAGCGGGAGTTTTAGAGACCCAGTACTTC CASSLAGVLETQYF
12 TRBJ2-7 TRBV6-5 once . TGTGCCAGCGGGGACATCTCCTACGAGCAGTACTTC CASGDISYEQYF
17 TRBJ2-3 TRBV5-1 . TRBD2 TGCGCCAGCAGCTTCGGACTAGCGGACTATAGCACAGATACGCAGTATTTT CASSFGLADYSTDTQYF
14 TRBJ2-5 TRBV11-2 once . TGTGCCAGCGCCAGGGGCCGCCGTTCGGAGACCCAGTACTTC CASARGRRSETQYF
16 TRBJ1-3 TRBV18 . . TGTGCCAGCTCACCAAAAGCCGCCGGGTTTGGAAACACCATATATTTT CASSPKAAGFGNTIYF
17 TRBJ2-1 TRBV18 . TRBD2 TGTGCCAGCTCACCAACCCTAGCGGGAGGGCCGTACAATGAGCAGTTCTTC CASSPTLAGGPYNEQFF
15 TRBJ1-1 TRBV18 . . TGTGCCAGCTCACCACCGGGCAGAATGAACACTGAAGCTTTCTTT CASSPPGRMNTEAFF
14 TRBJ2-7 TRBV24-1 . . TGTGCCACCAGTGGATCTCTCACACCCTACGAGCAGTACTTC CATSGSLTPYEQYF
13 TRBJ1-5 TRBV5-4 . . TGTGCCTCGGGGAGGGACCTCAATCAGCCCCAGCATTTT CASGRDLNQPQHF
13 TRBJ1-6 TRBV5-8 . TRBD1 TGTGCCAGCAGACGGACAGGGAGTTCACCCCTCCACTTT CASRRTGSSPLHF
15 TRBJ2-2 TRBV29-1 . TRBD1 TGCAGCGTTGCCGACAGGGGCCCGGGAACCGGGGAGCTGTTTTTT CSVADRGPGTGELFF
15 TRBJ1-4 TRBV24-1 . TRBD1 TGTGCCACCAGTGAGACAGGGGGCGCAGGTGAAAAACTGTTTTTT CATSETGGAGEKLFF
12 TRBJ2-7 TRBV6-6 . . TGTGCCAGCGATCAGGAGGGGAACGAGCAGTACTTC CASDQEGNEQYF
15 TRBJ2-7 TRBV7-3 . . TGTGCCAGCAGCTCGGACTCTCACAGCTCCTACGAGCAGTACTTC CASSSDSHSSYEQYF
11 TRBJ1-1 TRBV6-6 few . TGTGCCAGCGCCCTTCTAACTGAAGCTTTCTTT CASALLTEAFF
15 TRBJ2-2 TRBV2 . . TGTGCCAGCAGTGGACAGCTCTTAAACACCGGGGAGCTGTTTTTT CASSGQLLNTGELFF
14 TRBJ2-7 TRBV5-1 . TRBD1 TGCGCCAGCAGCTCGAAAGACAGGGGTTGGGAGCAGTACTTC CASSSKDRGWEQYF
14 TRBJ2-7 TRBV9 . TRBD1 TGTGCCAGCAGCCCCCGGACAGGTTCCTACGAGCAGTACTTC CASSPRTGSYEQYF
16 TRBJ2-2 TRBV18 . TRBD2 TGTGCCAGCTCCCATCTAGCGGGAGGAGTGACCGGGGAGCTGTTTTTT CASSHLAGGVTGELFF
16 TRBJ1-1 TRBV7-9 few TRBD1 TGTGCCAGCAGCCCCTTAGCTTACAGGGGGCGAACTGAAGCTTTCTTT CASSPLAYRGRTEAFF
15 TRBJ2-5 TRBV19 . . TGTGCCAGTAAGCAGGCCGACAGAACTCAAGAGACCCAGTACTTC CASKQADRTQETQYF
16 TRBJ2-7 TRBV28 once TRBD2 TGTGCCAGCAGTCTTACCCAAAGCGGGAGAGGGAACGAGCAGTACTTC CASSLTQSGRGNEQYF
16 TRBJ2-1 TRBV7-3 . . TGTGCCAGCAGCTTAAGGGGGCCCAGCTCCTACAATGAGCAGTTCTTC CASSLRGPSSYNEQFF
10 TRBJ1-1 TRBV29-1 . . TGCAGCGTTACGACGGACAAAGCTTTCTTT CSVTTDKAFF
14 TRBJ2-7 TRBV28 . . TGTGCCAGCATCCTGAACCAGGGGCGATACGAGCAGTACTTC CASILNQGRYEQYF
13 TRBJ1-2 TRBV4-1 . . TGCGCCAGCAGCCAAGAAGAACTCTATGGCTACACCTTC CASSQEELYGYTF
14 TRBJ2-7 TRBV10-2 . . TGCGCCAGCAGTGAGTCGGACAAGACCTACGAGCAGTACTTC CASSESDKTYEQYF
15 TRBJ1-1 TRBV24-1 . TRBD1 TGTGCCACCAGTGAGTCACAGGGGGCGGGAACTGAAGCTTTCTTT CATSESQGAGTEAFF
15 TRBJ1-2 TRBV6-5 . TRBD1 TGTGCCAGCAGCTCCGGGACAGGGACAGGTTATGGCTACACCTTC CASSSGTGTGYGYTF
14 TRBJ2-7 TRBV5-1 . . TGCGCCAGCAGCCCCATGACAGGTCCTCAAGAGCAGTACTTC CASSPMTGPQEQYF
15 TRBJ1-5 TRBV3-1/TRBV3-2 . . TGTGCCAGCAGCCAAGCAGGGTCCCTCAATCAGCCCCAGCATTTT CASSQAGSLNQPQHF
14 TRBJ2-5 TRBV29-1 . TRBD1 TGCAGCGTACAGGACAGGGTGAATCAAGAGACCCAGTACTTC CSVQDRVNQETQYF
14 TRBJ1-4 TRBV28 . . TGTGCCAGCAGTTTCAGGGTGGCTAATGAAAAACTGTTTTTT CASSFRVANEKLFF
14 TRBJ2-1 TRBV9 . . TGTGCCAGCAGCGTAGCGGGGTTCTACAATGAGCAGTTCTTC CASSVAGFYNEQFF
15 TRBJ1-5 TRBV4-1 . . TGCGCCAGCAGCCAAGGGGGGCTGCCCAATCAGCCCCAGCATTTT CASSQGGLPNQPQHF
17 TRBJ1-1 TRBV10-3 . TRBD1 TGTGCCATCAGTGACTTTGCCCGGACAGGGGGAAACACTGAAGCTTTCTTT CAISDFARTGGNTEAFF
14 TRBJ1-1 TRBV3-1/TRBV3-2 . TRBD1 TGTGCCAGCAGCCAAGGGCAGGGGGCCCCTGAAGCTTTCTTT CASSQGQGAPEAFF
18 TRBJ2-6 TRBV28 . TRBD1 TGTGCCAGCAGCCATATAGGGACAGGGCAGGGTGGGGCCAACGTCCTGACTTTC CASSHIGTGQGGANVLTF
17 TRBJ1-4 TRBV5-4 . TRBD1 TGTGCCAGCAGCCCTATACTACCCGGGACAGGGGTTGAAAAACTGTTTTTT CASSPILPGTGVEKLFF
15 TRBJ1-5 TRBV6-5 few TRBD1 TGTGCCAGCAGAGGACAGGGGGCTCTCAATCAGCCCCAGCATTTT CASRGQGALNQPQHF
14 TRBJ2-3 TRBV3-1/TRBV3-2 once TRBD1 TGTGCCAGCAGGCGACAGGGAGGCACAGATACGCAGTATTTT CASRRQGGTDTQYF
16 TRBJ2-1 TRBV29-1 . TRBD2 TGCAGCGTTGAAGAACCCGGGACTAGCGGGAGGGATGAGCAGTTCTTC CSVEEPGTSGRDEQFF